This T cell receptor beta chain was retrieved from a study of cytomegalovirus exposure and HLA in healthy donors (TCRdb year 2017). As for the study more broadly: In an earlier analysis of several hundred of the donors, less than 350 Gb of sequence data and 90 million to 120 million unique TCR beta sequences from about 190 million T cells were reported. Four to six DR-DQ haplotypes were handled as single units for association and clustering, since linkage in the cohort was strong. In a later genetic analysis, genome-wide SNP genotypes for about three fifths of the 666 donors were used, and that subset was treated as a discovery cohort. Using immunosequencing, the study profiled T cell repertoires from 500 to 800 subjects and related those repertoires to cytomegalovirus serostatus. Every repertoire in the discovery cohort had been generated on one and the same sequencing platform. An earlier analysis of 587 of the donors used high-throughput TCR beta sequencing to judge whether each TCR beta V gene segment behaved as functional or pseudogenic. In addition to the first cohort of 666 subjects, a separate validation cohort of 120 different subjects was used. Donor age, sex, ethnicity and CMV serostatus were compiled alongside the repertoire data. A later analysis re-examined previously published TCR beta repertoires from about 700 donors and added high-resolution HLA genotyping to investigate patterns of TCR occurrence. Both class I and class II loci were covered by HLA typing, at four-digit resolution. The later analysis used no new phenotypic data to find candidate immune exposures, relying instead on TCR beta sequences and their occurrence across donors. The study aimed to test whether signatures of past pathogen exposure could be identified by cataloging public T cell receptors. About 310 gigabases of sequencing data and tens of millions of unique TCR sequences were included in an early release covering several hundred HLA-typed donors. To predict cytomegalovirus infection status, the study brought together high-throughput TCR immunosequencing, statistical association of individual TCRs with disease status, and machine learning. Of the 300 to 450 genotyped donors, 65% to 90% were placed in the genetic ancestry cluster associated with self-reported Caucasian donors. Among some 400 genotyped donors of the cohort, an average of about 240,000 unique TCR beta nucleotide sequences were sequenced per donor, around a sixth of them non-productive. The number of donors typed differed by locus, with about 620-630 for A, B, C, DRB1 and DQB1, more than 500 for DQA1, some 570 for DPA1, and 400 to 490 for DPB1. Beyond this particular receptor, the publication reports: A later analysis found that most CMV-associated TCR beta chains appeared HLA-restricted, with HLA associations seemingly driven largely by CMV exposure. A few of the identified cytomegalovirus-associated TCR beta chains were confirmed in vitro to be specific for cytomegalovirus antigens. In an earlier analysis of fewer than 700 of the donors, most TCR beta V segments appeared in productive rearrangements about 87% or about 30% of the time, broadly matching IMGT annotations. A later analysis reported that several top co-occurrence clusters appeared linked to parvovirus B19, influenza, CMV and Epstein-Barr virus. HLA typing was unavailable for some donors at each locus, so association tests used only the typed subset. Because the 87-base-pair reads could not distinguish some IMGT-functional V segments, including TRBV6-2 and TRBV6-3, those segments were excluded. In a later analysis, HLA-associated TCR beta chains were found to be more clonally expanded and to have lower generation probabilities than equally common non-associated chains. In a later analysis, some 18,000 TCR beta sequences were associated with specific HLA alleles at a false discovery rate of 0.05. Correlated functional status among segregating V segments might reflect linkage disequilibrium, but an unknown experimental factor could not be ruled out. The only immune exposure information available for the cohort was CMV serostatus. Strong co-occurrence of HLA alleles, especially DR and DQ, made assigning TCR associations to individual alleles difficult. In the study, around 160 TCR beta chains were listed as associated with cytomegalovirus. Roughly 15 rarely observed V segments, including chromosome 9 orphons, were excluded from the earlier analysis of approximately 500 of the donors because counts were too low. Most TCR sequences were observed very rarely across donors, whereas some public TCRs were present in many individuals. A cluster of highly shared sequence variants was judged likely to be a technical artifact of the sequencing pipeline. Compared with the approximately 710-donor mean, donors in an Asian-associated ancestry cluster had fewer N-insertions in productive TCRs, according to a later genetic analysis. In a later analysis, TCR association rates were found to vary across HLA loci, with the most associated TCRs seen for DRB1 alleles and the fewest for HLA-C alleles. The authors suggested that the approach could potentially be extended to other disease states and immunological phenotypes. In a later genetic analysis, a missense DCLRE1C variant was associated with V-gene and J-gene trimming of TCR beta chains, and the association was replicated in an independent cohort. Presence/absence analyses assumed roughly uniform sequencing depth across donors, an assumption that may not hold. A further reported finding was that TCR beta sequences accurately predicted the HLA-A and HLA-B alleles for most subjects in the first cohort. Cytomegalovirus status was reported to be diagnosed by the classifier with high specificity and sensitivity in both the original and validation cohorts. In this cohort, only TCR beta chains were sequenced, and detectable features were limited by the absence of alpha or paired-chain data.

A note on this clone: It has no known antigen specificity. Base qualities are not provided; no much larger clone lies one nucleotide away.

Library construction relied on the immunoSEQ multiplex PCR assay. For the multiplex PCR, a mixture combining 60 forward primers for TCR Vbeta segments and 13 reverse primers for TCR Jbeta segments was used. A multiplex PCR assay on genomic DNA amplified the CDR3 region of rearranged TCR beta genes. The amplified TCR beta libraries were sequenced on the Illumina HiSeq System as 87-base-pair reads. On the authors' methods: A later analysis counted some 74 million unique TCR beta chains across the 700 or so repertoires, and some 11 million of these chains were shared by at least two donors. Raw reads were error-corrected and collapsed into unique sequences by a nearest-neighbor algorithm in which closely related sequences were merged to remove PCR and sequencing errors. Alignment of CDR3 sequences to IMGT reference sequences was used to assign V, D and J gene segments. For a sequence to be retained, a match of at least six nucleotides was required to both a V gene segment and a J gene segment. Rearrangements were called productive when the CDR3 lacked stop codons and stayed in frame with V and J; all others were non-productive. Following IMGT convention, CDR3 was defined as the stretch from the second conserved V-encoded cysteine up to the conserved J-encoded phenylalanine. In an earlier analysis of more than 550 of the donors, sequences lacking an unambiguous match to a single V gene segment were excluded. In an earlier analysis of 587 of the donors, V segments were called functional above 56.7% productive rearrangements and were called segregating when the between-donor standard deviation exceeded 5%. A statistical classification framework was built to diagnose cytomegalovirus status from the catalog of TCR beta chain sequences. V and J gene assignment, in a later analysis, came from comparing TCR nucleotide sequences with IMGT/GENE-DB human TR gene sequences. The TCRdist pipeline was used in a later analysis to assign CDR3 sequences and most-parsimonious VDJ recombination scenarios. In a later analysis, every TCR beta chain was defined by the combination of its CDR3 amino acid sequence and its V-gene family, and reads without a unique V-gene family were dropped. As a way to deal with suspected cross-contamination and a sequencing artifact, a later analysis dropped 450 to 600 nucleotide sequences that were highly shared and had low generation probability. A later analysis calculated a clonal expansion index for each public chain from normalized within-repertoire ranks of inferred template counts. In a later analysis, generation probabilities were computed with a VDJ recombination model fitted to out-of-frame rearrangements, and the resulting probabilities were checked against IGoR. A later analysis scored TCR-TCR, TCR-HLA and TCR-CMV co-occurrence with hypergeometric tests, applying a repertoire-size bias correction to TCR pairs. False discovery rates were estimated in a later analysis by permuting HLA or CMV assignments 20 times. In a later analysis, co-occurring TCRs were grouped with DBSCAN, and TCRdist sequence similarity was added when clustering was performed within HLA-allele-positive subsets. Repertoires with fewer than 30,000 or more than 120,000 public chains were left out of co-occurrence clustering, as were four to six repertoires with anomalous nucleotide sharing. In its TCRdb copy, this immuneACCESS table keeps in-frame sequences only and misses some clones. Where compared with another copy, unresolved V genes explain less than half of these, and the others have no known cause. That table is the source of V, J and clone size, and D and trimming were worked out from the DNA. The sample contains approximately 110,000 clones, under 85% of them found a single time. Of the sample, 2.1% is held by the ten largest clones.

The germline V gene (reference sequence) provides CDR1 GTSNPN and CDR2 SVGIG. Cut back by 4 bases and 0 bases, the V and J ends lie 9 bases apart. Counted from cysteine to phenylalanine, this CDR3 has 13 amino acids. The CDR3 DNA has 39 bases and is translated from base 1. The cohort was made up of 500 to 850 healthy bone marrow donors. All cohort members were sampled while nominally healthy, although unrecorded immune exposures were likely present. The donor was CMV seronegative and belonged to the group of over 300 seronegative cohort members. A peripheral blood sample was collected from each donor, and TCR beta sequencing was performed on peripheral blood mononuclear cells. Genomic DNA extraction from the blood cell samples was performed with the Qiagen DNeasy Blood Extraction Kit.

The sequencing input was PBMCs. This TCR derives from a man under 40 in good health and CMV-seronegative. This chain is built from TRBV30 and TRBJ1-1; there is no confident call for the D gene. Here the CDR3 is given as CAWKRGMNTEAFF. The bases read TGTGCCTGGAAGCGAGGTATGAACACTGAAGCTTTCTTT. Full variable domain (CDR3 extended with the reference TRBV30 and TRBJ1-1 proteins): SQTIHQWPATLVQPVGSPLSLECTVEGTSNPNLYWYRQAAGRGLQLLFYSVGIGQISSEVPQNLSASRPQDRQFILSSKKLLLSDSGFYLCAWKRGMNTEAFFGQGTRLTVV.